This TCR beta chain was identified during a study of T cells expressing NK-cell markers. Broader study findings: Clarity on HCMV specificity was lacking for the expanded NKG2C+ T cell clones. For 6 or 7 donors, the dominant NKG2C+ clonotypes made up about 1.0-8% of their CD8+ T cells.

Germline CDR1 MNHEY, CDR2 SMNVEV (reference sequence). The CDR3 loop spans 15 amino acids. Comment on this clonotype: Its specificity is not known.

TCRdb reanalyzed the 5' RACE reads, giving one entry per CDR3 protein sequence and no DNA. The table lists about 32,000 distinct CDR3 sequences. The chain combines TRBV27 with TRBJ2-7; the TCRdb call, TRBD1, lacks DNA for checking. The receptor was isolated from a woman between 18 and 69 years old in good health. The sequencing input was blood T cells: a sorted CD56 or NKG2C T cell subset, CD4+ or CD8+ T cells, or bulk PBMC T cells (not recorded which). The CDR3 reads CASSYNRGSTYEQYF.